This T cell receptor (beta chain) was profiled in a study of PD-1 blockade in classical Hodgkin lymphoma. Relapse was seen in all patients after autologous stem cell transplantation, and brentuximab vedotin exposure was variable. The data were produced by immunoSEQ multiplex PCR, yet TCRdb's version contains in-frame clones alone and is incomplete. The repertoire holds around 66,000 clones, roughly nine tenths seen once, with roughly 15% in the top ten. The source of this sequence is a human donor with classical Hodgkin lymphoma. Here the sequenced sample was peripheral blood mononuclear cells (PBMCs), taken at baseline.

DNA for the CDR3: TGTGCCAGTAGTAACCGGGACAGCACCTACAATGAGCAGTTCTTC. Its protein is CASSNRDSTYNEQFF. The V call is TRBV19, the J call TRBJ2-1; 7 bases are a match to TRBD1. CDR1 LNHDA and CDR2 SQIVND come from the germline V gene (reference sequence). V was clipped by 4 bases and J by 2 bases; unmatched bases: 5. The CDR3 covers 15 residues.